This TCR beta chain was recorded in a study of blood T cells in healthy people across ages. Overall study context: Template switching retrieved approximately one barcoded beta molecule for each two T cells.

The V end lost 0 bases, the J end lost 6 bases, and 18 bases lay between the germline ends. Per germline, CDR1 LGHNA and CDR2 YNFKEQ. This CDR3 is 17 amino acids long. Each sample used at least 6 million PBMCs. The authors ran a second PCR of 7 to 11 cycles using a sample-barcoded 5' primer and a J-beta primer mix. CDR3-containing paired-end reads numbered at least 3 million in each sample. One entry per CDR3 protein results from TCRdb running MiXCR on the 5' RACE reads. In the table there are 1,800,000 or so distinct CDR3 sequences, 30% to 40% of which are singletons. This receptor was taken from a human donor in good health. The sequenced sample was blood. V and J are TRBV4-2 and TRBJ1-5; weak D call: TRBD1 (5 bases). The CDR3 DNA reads TGTGCCAGCAGCCAAGATTTAGGACGAGGAAGGGGTCAGCCCCAGCATTTT. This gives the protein CASSQDLGRGRGQPQHF.